The next 21 T cell receptor beta chains were all read from a single sample in a study of T cell changes during pregnancy in multiple sclerosis. Produced via immunoSEQ multiplex PCR; TCRdb's table is partial and in-frame only. This table holds 15,000 to 20,000 clones, 75% to 90% found once. Here the sequenced sample was CD8+ T cells from peripheral blood mononuclear cells, taken in the third trimester of pregnancy. These receptors all come from a female donor in good health, enrolled as a control in a pregnancy study.

This chain links TRBV4-3 with TRBJ2-2; 10 bases align to TRBD2. CDR1 is LGHNA, CDR2 YSLEER, per germline. The ends lost 4 bases at V and 3 bases at J; junction bases unmatched: 5. The CDR3 length is 16 residues. The chain's CDR3 is CASSRGLAEYTGELFF. In DNA form, the CDR3 reads TGCGCCAGCAGCCGTGGACTAGCGGAGTACACCGGGGAGCTGTTTTTT.

This sequence joins TRBV29-1 and TRBJ2-3, with D possibly matching TRBD2 (6 bases). Germline V lookup: CDR1 SQVTM, CDR2 ANQGSEA. The CDR3 runs 15 residues. The ends were cut back, 1 base at V and 2 bases at J, with 13 bases in the middle. CDR3 region: CSVEGGMDYTDTQYF. Written as DNA, the CDR3 is TGCAGCGTTGAAGGGGGCATGGACTACACAGATACGCAGTATTTT.

There are a few counts of this clone. This chain links TRBV4-3 with TRBJ1-4; possibly TRBD1 for D (6 bases). The CDR3 runs 14 residues. CDR1 is LGHNA and CDR2 is YSLEER in the germline V gene. Trimming stripped 4 bases from V and 4 bases from J, with 10 bases between. The CDR3 spells CASSLDSLNEKLFF. CDR3 coding DNA: TGCGCCAGCAGCCTGGACAGTCTTAATGAAAAACTGTTTTTT.

The rearrangement joins TRBV6-6 to TRBJ1-2, with D uncertain. Trimming pared 5 bases from V and 2 bases from J, leaving 9 bases between. The germline V gene encodes CDR1 MNHNY and CDR2 SVGAGI (reference sequence). This CDR3 is 13 amino acids long. The CDR3 spells CASSPVVNYGYTF. The DNA of the CDR3 is TGTGCCAGCAGTCCGGTCGTGAACTATGGCTACACCTTC.

This rearrangement joins TRBV7-2 to TRBJ2-7, with TRBD2 matching 7 bases. This CDR3 is 15 amino acids long. After removal of 8 bases from V and 1 base from J, the junction contained 11 bases not matched to a gene. Germline-derived CDR1 and CDR2 are SGHTA and FQGNSA. CDR3 sequence: CASGGGSDGSYEQYF. CDR3 in DNA: TGTGCCAGCGGGGGGGGAAGCGACGGGTCCTACGAGCAGTACTTC.

The chain uses TRBV27 and TRBJ2-5; D call uncertain. The CDR3 has 14 residues. Germline CDR1 is MNHEY and CDR2 is SMNVEV (reference sequence). With 3 bases removed from V and 1 base from J, the gap between germline ends came to 9 bases. The CDR3 bases are TGTGCCAGCAGTTTGGCCGGGTCCCAAGAGACCCAGTACTTC. Residues: CASSLAGSQETQYF.

The chain recombines TRBV4-3 with TRBJ2-3; D is unclear. V was trimmed by 1 base and J by 2 bases, leaving 10 bases between them. CDR1 LGHNA and CDR2 YSLEER come from the germline V gene. The CDR3 runs 15 residues. The CDR3 bases are TGCGCCAGCAGCCAAGGCGAGCTTTTCACAGATACGCAGTATTTT. This translates into CASSQGELFTDTQYF.

This clone has more than one count but fewer than ten. At the DNA level, this CDR3 is encoded by other sequences in the same sample as well. The rearrangement links TRBV2 to TRBJ1-5; a weak D match, TRBD1 (6 bases). V was clipped by 3 bases and J by 7 bases, with 7 bases between them. Germline CDR1 SNHLY, CDR2 FYNNEI. The CDR3 has 12 amino acids. CDR3 residues: CASSDTGQPQHF. DNA for the CDR3: TGTGCCAGCAGTGATACAGGGCAGCCCCAGCATTTT.

This chain uses TRBV23-1 with TRBJ1-1; unclear D gene. TRBV23-1 is designated an ORF whose function remains uncertain. The CDR3 has 14 amino acids. V dropped 4 bases and J dropped 2 bases, with 11 bases sitting between them. The CDR3 coding sequence is TGCGCCAGCAGTCCACTGACTAAAAACACTGAAGCTTTCTTT. This encodes CASSPLTKNTEAFF.

On this clone itself: The junction departs from the called germline gene at one end, perhaps through a read error. The V gene is TRBV7-7, the J gene TRBJ2-5; 10 nucleotides align to TRBD1. Germline V gene lookup returns CDR1 SSHAT and CDR2 FNYEAQ (reference sequence). The CDR3 spans 15 residues. The CDR3 loop reads CASSLGDRGQETQYF. As DNA, the CDR3 is TGTGCTAGCAGCTTAGGGGACAGGGGTCAAGAGACCCAGTACTTC. The whole variable domain, filled in from reference TRBV7-7 and TRBJ2-5, reads GAGVSQSPRYKVTKRGQDVTLRCDPISSHATLYWYQQALGQGPEFLTYFNYEAQPDKSGLPSDRFSAERPEGSISTLTIQRTEQRDSAMYRCASSLGDRGQETQYFGPGTRLLVL.

The chain employs TRBV28 and TRBJ2-5; D uncertain. The tail of the sequence fits TRBJ2-7 better, so the J call may be wrong. Looked up from germline, CDR1 is MDHEN and CDR2 is SYDVKM. This CDR3 is built from 13 residues. The CDR3 nucleotides are TGTGCCAGCAGTCCCCTCACACAGCACGAGCAGTACTTC. Translation gives CASSPLTQHEQYF.

The CDR3 here is CASSPATGSTNEQFF. DNA of the CDR3: TGTGCCAGCAGTCCTGCGACAGGGAGCACGAATGAGCAGTTCTTC. The gene calls are TRBV2 and TRBJ2-1, with 7 positions matching TRBD1. V shed 5 bases and J 7 bases; nucleotides not matched to a gene: 11. The V gene's germline CDR1 is SNHLY and CDR2 FYNNEI. The CDR3 spans 15 residues.

V usage is TRBV5-6 and J usage is TRBJ2-4; 7 bases match TRBD2. The germline gives CDR1 SGHDT, CDR2 YYEEEE. The CDR3 extends over 12 amino acids. V was pared by 4 bases and J by 11 bases, with 6 bases of the junction left unmatched. The CDR3 protein is CASSITAGLQYF. CDR3 bases: TGTGCCAGCAGCATAACAGCGGGGCTTCAGTACTTC.

Here the CDR3 reads CASSSSTGGIESYEQYF. CDR3 nucleotide sequence: TGCGCCAGCAGCTCAAGTACAGGGGGTATTGAGTCCTACGAGCAGTACTTC. V gene TRBV5-1 combines with J gene TRBJ2-7, with 8 bases identical to TRBD1. The CDR3 spans 17 residues. V lost 3 bases and J lost 1; bases outside the gene matches: 12. Germline values: CDR1 SGHRS, CDR2 YFSETQ.

This clone was counted only a few times. The junction differs from germline at one of its ends, possibly a read error. Written as DNA, the CDR3 is TGTGCCTGGAGTAGGCGGACAGGGCCTTCCTTT. Its translation: CAWSRRTGPSF. This chain links TRBV30 with TRBJ1-1; 8 nucleotides match TRBD1. Germline CDR1 reads GTSNPN; CDR2 reads SVGIG (reference sequence). This CDR3 contains 11 residues.

The chain's CDR3 is CASSPGGARETQYF. The CDR3 DNA is TGTGCCAGCTCACCTGGCGGGGCACGAGAGACCCAGTACTTC. The chain has TRBV18 and TRBJ2-5, with D possibly TRBD2 on 6 matching bases. CDR3 size: 14 residues. Trimming pared 3 bases from V and 4 bases from J, leaving 12 bases between. Germline lookup yields CDR1 KGHSH and CDR2 LQKENI.

This clone is medium-sized within its sample. The J gene is TRBJ2-4, the V gene TRBV9, with 9 positions matching TRBD1. The germline V gene encodes CDR1 SGDLS and CDR2 YYNGEE. With V trimmed by 3 bases and J by 2 bases, 6 bases remained unmatched. This CDR3 region has 16 residues. The CDR3 coding sequence is TGTGCCAGCAGCGCACAGGGGGCAGGGCCCAAAAACATTCAGTACTTC. Amino acids: CASSAQGAGPKNIQYF.

The chain has TRBV23-1 and TRBJ1-5; 12 positions agree with TRBD1. TRBV23-1 is marked as an open reading frame, function uncertain. J lost 7 bases, V lost 8 bases, and 6 bases had no gene match. There are 14 residues in the CDR3. CDR3 DNA sequence: TGCGCCAGCGGGGACAGGGGGCTGAGGCAGCCCCAGCATTTT. It encodes CASGDRGLRQPQHF.

The chain links TRBV27 to TRBJ2-7, with 7 bases that match TRBD1. The germline V gene encodes CDR1 MNHEY and CDR2 SMNVEV (reference sequence). The length of the CDR3 is 13 residues. Unmatched junction bases numbered 7, after V lost 6 bases and J lost 5 bases. This CDR3 is CASRLTGAHEQYF. For the CDR3, the DNA is TGTGCCAGCAGACTAACAGGGGCCCACGAGCAGTACTTC.

V and J are TRBV18 and TRBJ2-1; D perhaps matches TRBD2 (5 bases). Germline assignment: CDR1 KGHSH and CDR2 LQKENI. With 4 bases removed from V and 12 bases from J, the gap between germline ends came to 16 bases. The CDR3 is made up of 13 amino acids. The CDR3 nucleotides read TGTGCCAGCTCACAGGAGCTAGCAAGTTGGCAGTTCTTC. Translated: CASSQELASWQFF.

CDR3 region: CASSPGQGYTEAFF. Written as DNA, the CDR3 is TGCGCCAGCAGCCCGGGACAGGGATACACTGAAGCTTTCTTT. The chain combines TRBV5-1 with TRBJ1-1; the match to TRBD1 covers 9 bases. V trimming: 4 bases; J trimming: 3 bases; junction bases outside the gene matches: 4. Germline loops: CDR1 SGHRS, CDR2 YFSETQ. This CDR3 is built from 14 residues. The variable domain in full, with the rest retrieved from reference TRBV5-1 and TRBJ1-1, is KAGVTQTPRYLIKTRGQQVTLSCSPISGHRSVSWYQQTPGQGLQFLFEYFSETQRNKGNFPGRFSGRQFSNSRSEMNVSTLELGDSALYLCASSPGQGYTEAFFGQGTRLTVV.